This T cell receptor beta chain emerged from a study of T-cell reconstitution after alpha-beta-depleted transplantation in children. Molecular barcoding with unique molecular identifiers was used for the TCRbeta library. TCRdb reanalysed the PCR reads using MiXCR and keeps one entry per CDR3 protein. The sample has hundreds of thousands of distinct CDR3 sequences; approximately 9.6% are singletons. V shed 5 bases, J shed 9 bases, and the junction held 8 bases outside the gene matches. The V gene's germline CDR1 is SGHAT and CDR2 FQNNGV. The CDR3 is 15 residues long. The source of this sequence is a human donor who donated a stem cell graft to a child with SCID. The specimen comprised PBMCs from the stem cell graft donor, sampled from the stem cell graft. This chain uses TRBV11-2 with TRBJ2-4, with 12 bases fitting TRBD2. The CDR3 here is CASSPLAGGRGIQYF. As DNA, the CDR3 is TGTGCCAGCAGCCCACTAGCGGGGGGAAGGGGCATTCAGTACTTC.